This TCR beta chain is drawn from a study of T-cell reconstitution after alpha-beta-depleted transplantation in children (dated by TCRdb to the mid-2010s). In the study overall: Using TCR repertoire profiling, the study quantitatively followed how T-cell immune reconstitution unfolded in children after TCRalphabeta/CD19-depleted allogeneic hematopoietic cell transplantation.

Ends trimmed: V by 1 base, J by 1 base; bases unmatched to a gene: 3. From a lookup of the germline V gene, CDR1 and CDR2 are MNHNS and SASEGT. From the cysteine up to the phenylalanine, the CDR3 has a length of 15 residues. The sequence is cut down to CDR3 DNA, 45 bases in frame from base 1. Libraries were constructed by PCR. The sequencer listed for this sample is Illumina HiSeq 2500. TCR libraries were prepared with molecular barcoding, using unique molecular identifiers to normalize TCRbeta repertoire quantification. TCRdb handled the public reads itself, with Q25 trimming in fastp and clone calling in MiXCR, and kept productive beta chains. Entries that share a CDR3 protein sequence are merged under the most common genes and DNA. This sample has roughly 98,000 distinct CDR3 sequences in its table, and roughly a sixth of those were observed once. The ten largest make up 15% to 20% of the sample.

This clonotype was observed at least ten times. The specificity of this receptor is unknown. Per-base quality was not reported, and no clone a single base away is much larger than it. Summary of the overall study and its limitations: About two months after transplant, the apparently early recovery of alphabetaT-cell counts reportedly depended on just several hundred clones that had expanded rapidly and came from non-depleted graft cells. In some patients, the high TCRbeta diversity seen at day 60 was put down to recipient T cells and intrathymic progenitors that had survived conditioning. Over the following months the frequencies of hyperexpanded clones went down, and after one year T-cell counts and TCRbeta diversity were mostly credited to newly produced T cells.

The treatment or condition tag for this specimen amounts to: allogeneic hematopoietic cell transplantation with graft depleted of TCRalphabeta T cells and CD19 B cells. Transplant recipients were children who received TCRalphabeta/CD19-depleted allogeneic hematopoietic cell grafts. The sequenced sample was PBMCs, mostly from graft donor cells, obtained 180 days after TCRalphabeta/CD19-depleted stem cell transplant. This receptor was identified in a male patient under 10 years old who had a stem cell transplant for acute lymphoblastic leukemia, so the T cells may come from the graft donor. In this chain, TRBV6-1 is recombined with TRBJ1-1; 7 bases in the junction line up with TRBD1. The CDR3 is CASSEGGGENTEAFF. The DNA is TGTGCCAGCAGTGAAGGAGGGGGCGAGAACACTGAAGCTTTCTTT.